A selection of T cell receptor beta chains follows, all from one sample in a study of blood T cell repertoires in COVID-19. Measured with immunoSEQ multiplex PCR; TCRdb has only the in-frame clones, and not every one. The table includes about 75,000 clones, roughly 88% detected once. Material: peripheral blood. The receptors come from a woman aged 50 to 60 with acute or convalescent COVID-19. Both conserved end residues are part of each CDR3. The D gene is left open where the match is weak. Part of the rows lack a size; the others show once, few, many or a class for expanded clones.

J gene: TRBJ2-1
D gene: .
clone size: .
CDR3 length: 16
V gene: TRBV14
CDR3 protein: CASSLGSMAIYNEQFF
CDR3 DNA: TGTGCCAGCAGCCTGGGCAGTATGGCTATATACAATGAGCAGTTCTTC

J gene: TRBJ2-7
D gene: .
clone size: .
CDR3 length: 15
V gene: TRBV11-2
CDR3 protein: CASSQTGPGAYEQYF
CDR3 DNA: TGTGCCAGCAGCCAGACAGGCCCTGGGGCCTACGAGCAGTACTTC

J gene: TRBJ1-2
D gene: .
clone size: .
CDR3 length: 13
V gene: TRBV6-4
CDR3 protein: CASSDGALGGYTF
CDR3 DNA: TGTGCCAGCAGTGATGGGGCCCTGGGGGGCTACACCTTC

J gene: TRBJ1-1
D gene: .
clone size: .
CDR3 length: 14
V gene: TRBV9
CDR3 protein: CASSVGQLNTEAFF
CDR3 DNA: TGTGCCAGCAGCGTAGGGCAGTTGAACACTGAAGCTTTCTTT

J gene: TRBJ1-2
D gene: .
clone size: .
CDR3 length: 15
V gene: TRBV18
CDR3 protein: CASSPLDRNTYGYTF
CDR3 DNA: TGTGCCAGCTCACCATTGGACAGAAACACCTATGGCTACACCTTC

J gene: TRBJ2-1
D gene: .
clone size: .
CDR3 length: 14
V gene: TRBV11-2
CDR3 protein: CASSLLRFYNEQFF
CDR3 DNA: TGTGCCAGCAGCTTACTCAGATTTTACAATGAGCAGTTCTTC

J gene: TRBJ2-7
D gene: .
clone size: .
CDR3 length: 11
V gene: TRBV2
CDR3 protein: CAGRGGYEQYF
CDR3 DNA: TGTGCCGGGAGGGGGGGCTACGAGCAGTACTTC

J gene: TRBJ2-1
D gene: .
clone size: .
CDR3 length: 15
V gene: TRBV7-2
CDR3 protein: CASSLGSSSYNEQFF
CDR3 DNA: TGTGCCAGCAGCTTGGGCTCGAGCTCCTACAATGAGCAGTTCTTC

J gene: TRBJ1-3
D gene: TRBD1
clone size: once
CDR3 length: 11
V gene: TRBV6-2/TRBV6-3
CDR3 protein: CASSLGQGLYF
CDR3 DNA: TGTGCCAGCAGTCTCGGACAGGGCCTATATTTT

J gene: TRBJ1-1
D gene: TRBD1
clone size: .
CDR3 length: 18
V gene: TRBV11-2
CDR3 protein: CASSRPGQGKFVYTEAFF
CDR3 DNA: TGTGCCAGCAGCCGACCAGGACAGGGGAAGTTTGTCTACACTGAAGCTTTCTTT

J gene: TRBJ2-7
D gene: TRBD2
clone size: once
CDR3 length: 19
V gene: TRBV4-1
CDR3 protein: CASSQVPGGGGSASYEQYF
CDR3 DNA: TGCGCCAGCAGCCAGGTGCCCGGAGGCGGGGGGTCCGCCTCCTACGAGCAGTACTTC

J gene: TRBJ2-1
D gene: TRBD2
clone size: .
CDR3 length: 14
V gene: TRBV7-2
CDR3 protein: CASSPSGRAVVRFF
CDR3 DNA: TGTGCCAGCAGCCCAAGCGGGAGGGCCGTCGTTCGGTTCTTC

J gene: TRBJ2-5
D gene: .
clone size: .
CDR3 length: 13
V gene: TRBV15
CDR3 protein: CATSSSGRETQYF
CDR3 DNA: TGTGCCACCAGCAGTAGTGGGCGTGAGACCCAGTACTTC

J gene: TRBJ2-7
D gene: .
clone size: few
CDR3 length: 12
V gene: TRBV30
CDR3 protein: CAWIDRAYEQYF
CDR3 DNA: TGTGCCTGGATAGACAGAGCCTACGAGCAGTACTTC

J gene: TRBJ2-7
D gene: TRBD2
clone size: few
CDR3 length: 12
V gene: TRBV7-8
CDR3 protein: CASSFREGEQYF
CDR3 DNA: TGTGCCAGCAGCTTCCGGGAGGGAGAGCAGTACTTC

J gene: TRBJ1-4
D gene: TRBD1
clone size: .
CDR3 length: 15
V gene: TRBV7-2
CDR3 protein: CASSLQTGPNEKLFF
CDR3 DNA: TGTGCCAGCAGCCTTCAGACAGGGCCTAATGAAAAACTGTTTTTT

J gene: TRBJ2-3
D gene: TRBD1
clone size: once
CDR3 length: 18
V gene: TRBV11-2
CDR3 protein: CASSRNIGGTGGSDTQYF
CDR3 DNA: TGTGCCAGCAGCCGCAACATTGGTGGGACAGGGGGTTCAGATACGCAGTATTTT

J gene: TRBJ1-5
D gene: .
clone size: .
CDR3 length: 16
V gene: TRBV27
CDR3 protein: CASSAPGLAGNQPQHF
CDR3 DNA: TGTGCCAGCAGTGCCCCAGGGTTAGCGGGCAATCAGCCCCAGCATTTT

J gene: TRBJ2-1
D gene: TRBD1
clone size: .
CDR3 length: 12
V gene: TRBV29-1
CDR3 protein: CSGSTGLDEQFF
CDR3 DNA: TGCAGCGGGTCGACAGGGTTGGATGAGCAGTTCTTC

J gene: TRBJ2-7
D gene: TRBD1
clone size: .
CDR3 length: 12
V gene: TRBV2
CDR3 protein: CASIDRGYEQYF
CDR3 DNA: TGTGCCAGCATTGACAGGGGATACGAGCAGTACTTC

J gene: TRBJ2-1
D gene: TRBD2
clone size: .
CDR3 length: 17
V gene: TRBV4-3
CDR3 protein: CASSRGLAGVVQNEQFF
CDR3 DNA: TGCGCCAGCTCTCGGGGACTAGCGGGGGTGGTTCAGAATGAGCAGTTCTTC

J gene: TRBJ2-1
D gene: TRBD2
clone size: once
CDR3 length: 15
V gene: TRBV5-1
CDR3 protein: CASSSGIPPIDEQFF
CDR3 DNA: TGCGCCAGCAGCAGCGGGATCCCGCCGATAGATGAGCAGTTCTTC

J gene: TRBJ1-2
D gene: TRBD1
clone size: .
CDR3 length: 13
V gene: TRBV12-3/TRBV12-4
CDR3 protein: CASRVTGNPGYTF
CDR3 DNA: TGTGCCAGCAGGGTGACAGGGAATCCTGGCTACACCTTC

J gene: TRBJ2-7
D gene: TRBD1
clone size: .
CDR3 length: 15
V gene: TRBV18
CDR3 protein: CASSRFGTGGYEQYF
CDR3 DNA: TGTGCCAGCTCACGGTTCGGGACAGGGGGCTACGAGCAGTACTTC

J gene: TRBJ1-6
D gene: TRBD1
clone size: few
CDR3 length: 15
V gene: TRBV4-1
CDR3 protein: CASSQGRGDNSPLHF
CDR3 DNA: TGCGCCAGCAGCCAAGGCAGGGGGGATAATTCACCCCTCCACTTT

J gene: TRBJ2-7
D gene: TRBD1
clone size: .
CDR3 length: 16
V gene: TRBV11-2
CDR3 protein: CASSPIARTGRYEQYF
CDR3 DNA: TGTGCCAGCAGCCCAATAGCCCGGACAGGGCGGTACGAGCAGTACTTC

J gene: TRBJ2-2
D gene: .
clone size: .
CDR3 length: 15
V gene: TRBV6-6
CDR3 protein: CASSYSTGRTGELFF
CDR3 DNA: TGTGCCAGCAGTTACTCGACGGGTAGGACCGGGGAGCTGTTTTTT

J gene: TRBJ1-2
D gene: TRBD1
clone size: .
CDR3 length: 15
V gene: TRBV10-3
CDR3 protein: CAISYGDSPDYGYTF
CDR3 DNA: TGTGCCATCAGCTATGGGGACAGCCCCGACTATGGCTACACCTTC

J gene: TRBJ1-5
D gene: .
clone size: .
CDR3 length: 17
V gene: TRBV6-1
CDR3 protein: CASSEGTVYRRNQPQHF
CDR3 DNA: TGTGCCAGCAGTGAAGGTACAGTCTACAGACGCAATCAGCCCCAGCATTTT

J gene: TRBJ2-7
D gene: .
clone size: .
CDR3 length: 14
V gene: TRBV15
CDR3 protein: CATSSTGLNYEQYF
CDR3 DNA: TGTGCCACCAGCAGTACGGGACTTAACTACGAGCAGTACTTC

J gene: TRBJ2-5
D gene: TRBD2
clone size: .
CDR3 length: 14
V gene: TRBV18
CDR3 protein: CASSASGGRETQYF
CDR3 DNA: TGTGCCAGCTCAGCTAGCGGGGGAAGAGAGACCCAGTACTTC

J gene: TRBJ2-5
D gene: TRBD2
clone size: .
CDR3 length: 17
V gene: TRBV6-6
CDR3 protein: CASSPLAGLQYQETQYF
CDR3 DNA: TGTGCCAGCAGTCCACTAGCGGGGCTACAGTACCAAGAGACCCAGTACTTC

J gene: TRBJ1-2
D gene: .
clone size: .
CDR3 length: 12
V gene: TRBV12-3/TRBV12-4
CDR3 protein: CASSLTGNGYTF
CDR3 DNA: TGTGCCAGCAGCCTGACAGGCAATGGCTACACCTTC

J gene: TRBJ2-3
D gene: .
clone size: .
CDR3 length: 12
V gene: TRBV5-6
CDR3 protein: CASSSVPDTQYF
CDR3 DNA: TGTGCCAGCAGTTCAGTTCCCGATACGCAGTATTTT

J gene: TRBJ2-3
D gene: TRBD2
clone size: .
CDR3 length: 17
V gene: TRBV9
CDR3 protein: CASSVVGSGGAGDTQYF
CDR3 DNA: TGTGCCAGCAGCGTAGTTGGTAGCGGGGGGGCCGGAGATACGCAGTATTTT

J gene: TRBJ1-3
D gene: TRBD1
clone size: once
CDR3 length: 15
V gene: TRBV6-5
CDR3 protein: CASRSTGSLGNTIYF
CDR3 DNA: TGTGCCAGCAGGTCGACAGGGAGTCTCGGAAACACCATATATTTT

J gene: TRBJ2-2
D gene: TRBD2
clone size: once
CDR3 length: 16
V gene: TRBV19
CDR3 protein: CASRSLAGGDAGELFF
CDR3 DNA: TGTGCCAGTAGAAGTCTAGCGGGAGGGGACGCCGGGGAGCTGTTTTTT

J gene: TRBJ2-7
D gene: TRBD1
clone size: .
CDR3 length: 14
V gene: TRBV2
CDR3 protein: CASIDRETSYEQYF
CDR3 DNA: TGTGCCAGCATCGACAGGGAAACCTCCTACGAGCAGTACTTC

J gene: TRBJ1-4
D gene: .
clone size: .
CDR3 length: 15
V gene: TRBV11-2
CDR3 protein: CASSLDMAGWEKLFF
CDR3 DNA: TGTGCCAGCAGCTTAGATATGGCAGGGTGGGAAAAACTGTTTTTT

J gene: TRBJ2-3
D gene: TRBD2
clone size: .
CDR3 length: 18
V gene: TRBV7-6
CDR3 protein: CASSLKAGGPFLPDTQYF
CDR3 DNA: TGTGCCAGCAGCTTAAAGGCGGGGGGCCCGTTCTTACCAGATACGCAGTATTTT

J gene: TRBJ1-5
D gene: .
clone size: .
CDR3 length: 15
V gene: TRBV19
CDR3 protein: CASGSRGGSNQPQHF
CDR3 DNA: TGTGCCAGTGGCTCCCGGGGGGGAAGCAATCAGCCCCAGCATTTT

J gene: TRBJ1-6
D gene: .
clone size: .
CDR3 length: 15
V gene: TRBV7-8
CDR3 protein: CASSFGATNNSPLHF
CDR3 DNA: TGTGCCAGCAGCTTCGGAGCGACCAATAATTCACCCCTCCACTTT

J gene: TRBJ2-7
D gene: TRBD1
clone size: .
CDR3 length: 13
V gene: TRBV5-6
CDR3 protein: CASSGQGSHEQYF
CDR3 DNA: TGTGCCAGCTCGGGACAGGGGTCCCACGAGCAGTACTTC

J gene: TRBJ1-4
D gene: TRBD1
clone size: .
CDR3 length: 15
V gene: TRBV19
CDR3 protein: CASSLTGGHNEKLFF
CDR3 DNA: TGTGCCAGTAGTCTGACAGGGGGCCATAATGAAAAACTGTTTTTT

J gene: TRBJ1-2
D gene: .
clone size: once
CDR3 length: 14
V gene: TRBV7-3
CDR3 protein: CASSLRGWDYGYTF
CDR3 DNA: TGTGCCAGCAGCTTAAGAGGTTGGGACTATGGCTACACCTTC

J gene: TRBJ2-7
D gene: TRBD2
clone size: .
CDR3 length: 15
V gene: TRBV5-1
CDR3 protein: CASSSVAGGTYEQYF
CDR3 DNA: TGCGCCAGCAGCTCCGTAGCGGGAGGGACCTACGAGCAGTACTTC

J gene: TRBJ2-7
D gene: .
clone size: .
CDR3 length: 11
V gene: TRBV2
CDR3 protein: CASILTYEQYF
CDR3 DNA: TGTGCCAGCATCCTTACCTACGAGCAGTACTTC

J gene: TRBJ2-1
D gene: TRBD2
clone size: .
CDR3 length: 16
V gene: TRBV27
CDR3 protein: CASSLPGLGAYNEQFF
CDR3 DNA: TGTGCCAGCAGCCTCCCGGGACTAGGGGCCTACAATGAGCAGTTCTTC

J gene: TRBJ1-6
D gene: TRBD1
clone size: .
CDR3 length: 19
V gene: TRBV6-1
CDR3 protein: CASSEVGTAKNMYNSPLHF
CDR3 DNA: TGTGCCAGCAGTGAGGTGGGGACAGCCAAAAATATGTATAATTCACCCCTCCACTTT

J gene: TRBJ1-3
D gene: TRBD1
clone size: few
CDR3 length: 15
V gene: TRBV5-6
CDR3 protein: CASSSDRVGGNTIYF
CDR3 DNA: TGTGCCAGCAGCTCCGACAGGGTCGGGGGAAACACCATATATTTT

J gene: TRBJ2-1
D gene: TRBD2
clone size: .
CDR3 length: 15
V gene: TRBV2
CDR3 protein: CASSERAGESNEQFF
CDR3 DNA: TGTGCCAGCAGTGAACGTGCGGGAGAGAGCAATGAGCAGTTCTTC

J gene: TRBJ2-1
D gene: TRBD2
clone size: .
CDR3 length: 15
V gene: TRBV9
CDR3 protein: CASSVTGTTYNEQFF
CDR3 DNA: TGTGCCAGCAGCGTAACCGGGACTACCTACAATGAGCAGTTCTTC

J gene: TRBJ2-7
D gene: .
clone size: .
CDR3 length: 12
V gene: TRBV12-3/TRBV12-4
CDR3 protein: CASGAYNYEQYF
CDR3 DNA: TGTGCCAGCGGGGCATATAACTACGAGCAGTACTTC